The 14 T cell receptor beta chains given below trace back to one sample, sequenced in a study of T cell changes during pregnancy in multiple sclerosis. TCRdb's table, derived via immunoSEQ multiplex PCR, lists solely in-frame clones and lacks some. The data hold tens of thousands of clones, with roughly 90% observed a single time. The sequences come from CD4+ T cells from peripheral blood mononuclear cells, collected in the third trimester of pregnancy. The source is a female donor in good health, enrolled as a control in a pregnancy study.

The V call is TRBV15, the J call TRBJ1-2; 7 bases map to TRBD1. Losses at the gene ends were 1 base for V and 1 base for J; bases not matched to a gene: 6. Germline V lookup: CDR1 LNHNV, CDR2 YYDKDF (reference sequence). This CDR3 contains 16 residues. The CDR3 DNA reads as TGTGCCACCAGCAGAGCGCCCCAGGGGGGTAACTATGGCTACACCTTC. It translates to CATSRAPQGGNYGYTF.

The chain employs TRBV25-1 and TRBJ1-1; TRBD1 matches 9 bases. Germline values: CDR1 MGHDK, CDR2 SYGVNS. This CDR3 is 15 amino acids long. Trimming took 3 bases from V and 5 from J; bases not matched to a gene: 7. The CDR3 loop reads CASSDPGQGDTEAFF. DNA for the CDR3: TGTGCCAGCAGTGATCCGGGACAGGGAGATACTGAAGCTTTCTTT.

CDR3 in DNA: TGCGCCAGCAGCCAAGGTGGGGCGATGAACACCGGGGAGCTGTTTTTT. Encoded protein: CASSQGGAMNTGELFF. J is TRBJ2-2 and V is TRBV4-3; D perhaps matches TRBD1 (5 bases). The CDR3 covers 16 residues. Germline assignment: CDR1 LGHNA and CDR2 YSLEER. V gave up 1 base and J gave up 1 base, with 10 bases separating them.

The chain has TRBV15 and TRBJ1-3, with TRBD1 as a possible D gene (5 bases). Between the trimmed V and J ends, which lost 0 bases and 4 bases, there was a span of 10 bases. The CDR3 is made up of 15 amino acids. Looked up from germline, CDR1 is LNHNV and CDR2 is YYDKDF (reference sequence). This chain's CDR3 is CATSRDPGSGNTIYF. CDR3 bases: TGTGCCACCAGCAGAGATCCAGGGTCAGGAAACACCATATATTTT.

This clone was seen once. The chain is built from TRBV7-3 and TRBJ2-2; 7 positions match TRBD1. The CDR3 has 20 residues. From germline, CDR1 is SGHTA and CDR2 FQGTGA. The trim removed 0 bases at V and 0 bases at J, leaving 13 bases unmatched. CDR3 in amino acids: CASSLTTGSTVMANTGELFF. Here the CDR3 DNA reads TGTGCCAGCAGCTTAACGACAGGGAGCACCGTCATGGCGAACACCGGGGAGCTGTTTTTT.

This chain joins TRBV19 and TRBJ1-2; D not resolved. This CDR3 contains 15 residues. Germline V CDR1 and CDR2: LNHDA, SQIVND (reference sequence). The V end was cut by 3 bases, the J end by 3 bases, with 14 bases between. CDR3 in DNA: TGTGCCAGTAGTATCCCGGGGAGGGCCCACTATGGCTACACCTTC. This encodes CASSIPGRAHYGYTF.

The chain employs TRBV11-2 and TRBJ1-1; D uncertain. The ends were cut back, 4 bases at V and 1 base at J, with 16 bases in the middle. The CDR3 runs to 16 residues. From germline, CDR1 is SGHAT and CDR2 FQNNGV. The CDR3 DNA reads TGTGCCAGCAGCTACTCCCTGACGGGTCCGAACACTGAAGCTTTCTTT. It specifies CASSYSLTGPNTEAFF.

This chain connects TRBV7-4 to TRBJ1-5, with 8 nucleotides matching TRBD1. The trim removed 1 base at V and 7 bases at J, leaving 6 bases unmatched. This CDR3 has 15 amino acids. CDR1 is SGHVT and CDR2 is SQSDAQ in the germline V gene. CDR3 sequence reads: CASSLGSDRAQPQHF. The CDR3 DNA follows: TGTGCCAGCAGCTTAGGATCGGACAGGGCACAGCCCCAGCATTTT.

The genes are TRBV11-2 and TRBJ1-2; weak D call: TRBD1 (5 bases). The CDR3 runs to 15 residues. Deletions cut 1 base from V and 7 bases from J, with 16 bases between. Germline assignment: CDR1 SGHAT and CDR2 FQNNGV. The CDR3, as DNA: TGTGCCAGCAGCTTAGCCCCGGAAGGGGCGGCTGGCTACACCTTC. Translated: CASSLAPEGAAGYTF.

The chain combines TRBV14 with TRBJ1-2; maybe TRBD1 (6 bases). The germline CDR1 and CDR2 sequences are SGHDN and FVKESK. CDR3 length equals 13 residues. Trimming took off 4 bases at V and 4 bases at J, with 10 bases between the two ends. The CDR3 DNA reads TGTGCCAGCAGCCCTGGACAGAGCTATGGCTACACCTTC. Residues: CASSPGQSYGYTF. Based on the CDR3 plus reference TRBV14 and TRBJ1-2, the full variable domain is EAGVTQFPSHSVIEKGQTVTLRCDPISGHDNLYWYRRVMGKEIKFLLHFVKESKQDESGMPNNRFLAERTGGTYSTLKVQPAELEDSGVYFCASSPGQSYGYTFGSGTRLTVV.

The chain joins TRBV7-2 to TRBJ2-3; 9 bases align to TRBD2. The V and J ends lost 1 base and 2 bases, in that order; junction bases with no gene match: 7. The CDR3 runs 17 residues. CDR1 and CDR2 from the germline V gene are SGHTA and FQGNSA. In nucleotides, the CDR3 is TGTGCCAGCAGCTTAGATATGACTAGCGGATACACAGATACGCAGTATTTT. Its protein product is CASSLDMTSGYTDTQYF.

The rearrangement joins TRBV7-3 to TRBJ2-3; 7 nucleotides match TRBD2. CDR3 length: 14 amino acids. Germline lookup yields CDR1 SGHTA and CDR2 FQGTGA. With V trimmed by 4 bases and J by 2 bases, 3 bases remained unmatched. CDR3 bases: TGTGCCAGCAGCTGGGGGGGGATCACAGATACGCAGTATTTT. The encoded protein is CASSWGGITDTQYF.

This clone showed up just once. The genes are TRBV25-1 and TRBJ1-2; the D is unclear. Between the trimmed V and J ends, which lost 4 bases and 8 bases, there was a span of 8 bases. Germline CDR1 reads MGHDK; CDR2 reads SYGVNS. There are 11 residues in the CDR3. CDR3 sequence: CASSAVAGYTF. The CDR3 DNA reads TGTGCCAGCAGTGCGGTCGCAGGCTACACCTTC.

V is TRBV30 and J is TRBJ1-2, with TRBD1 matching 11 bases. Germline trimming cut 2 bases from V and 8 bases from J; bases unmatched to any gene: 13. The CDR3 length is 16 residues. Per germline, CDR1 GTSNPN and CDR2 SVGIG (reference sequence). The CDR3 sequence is CAWSRGRTGQGVGYTF. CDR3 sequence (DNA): TGTGCCTGGAGTCGGGGGAGGACGGGACAGGGGGTCGGCTACACCTTC.